This entry lists 21 T cell receptor beta chains sequenced from one sample in a study of CD8 T cells in ankylosing spondylitis. Via MiXCR, TCRdb re-called the 5' RACE reads, giving one row per CDR3 protein. The sample contains 85,000 to 100,000 distinct CDR3 sequences, about 8.6% of which appear only once. Sequencing was performed on blood, either unsorted or a sorted T cell fraction (not recorded which). These TCRs come from a male donor with ankylosing spondylitis or in good health (not recorded which).

This clonotype came up many times. This chain uses TRBV7-2 with TRBJ2-1, with D uncertain. The V gene's germline CDR1 is SGHTA and CDR2 FQGNSA. The CDR3 consists of 16 residues. The V end lost 6 bases, the J end lost 0 bases, and 15 bases lay between the germline ends. The CDR3 sequence is CASSLGWGSSYNEQFF. DNA of the CDR3: TGTGCCAGCAGTCTAGGGTGGGGTAGCTCCTACAATGAGCAGTTCTTC. Based on the CDR3 plus reference TRBV7-2 and TRBJ2-1, the full variable domain is GAGVSQSPSNKVTEKGKDVELRCDPISGHTALYWYRQSLGQGLEFLIYFQGNSAPDKSGLPSDRFSAERTGGSVSTLTIQRTQQEDSAVYLCASSLGWGSSYNEQFFGPGTRLTVL.

This clonotype was seen at least ten times. The CDR3 reads CSASGSGRGSTQYF. The DNA of the CDR3 is TGCAGTGCTAGTGGTAGCGGGAGAGGTAGTACGCAGTATTTT. The chain carries TRBV20-1 and TRBJ2-3, with 9 bases fitting TRBD2. The germline V gene has CDR1 DFQATT and CDR2 SNEGSKA (reference sequence). This CDR3 region has 14 residues. Trimming removed 3 bases from V and 8 bases from J; junction bases left unmatched: 9.

As regards this clonotype: This could be a read error, since a much larger clone is one nucleotide away. The chain uses TRBV20-1 and TRBJ2-1, with 7 bases matching TRBD2. In germline, CDR1 is DFQATT, CDR2 SNEGSKA (reference sequence). The length of the CDR3 is 16 residues. CDR3 sequence reads: CCASLPSGSSYNEQFF. In DNA, the CDR3 is TGCTGTGCTAGCCTCCCTAGCGGAAGCTCCTACAATGAGCAGTTCTTC.

This clonotype appeared many times. V usage is TRBV5-6 and J usage is TRBJ2-1; tentative D call: TRBD2 (6 bases). Germline CDR1 SGHDT, CDR2 YYEEEE. The CDR3 is 14 residues long. V lost 1 base and J 4 bases, leaving 9 bases between the germline ends. The CDR3 is CASSLRTIYNEQFF. In nucleotides, the CDR3 is TGTGCCAGCAGCTTGAGGACTATTTACAATGAGCAGTTCTTC.

This clonotype was counted many times. J is TRBJ1-1 and V is TRBV4-3; D not certain. The ends were cut back, 1 base at V and 1 base at J, with 4 bases in the middle. The CDR3 sequence is 13 residues long. Germline V CDR1 and CDR2: LGHNA, YSLEER. The CDR3 DNA reads TGCGCCAGCAGCCAAGGGACGAACACTGAAGCTTTCTTT. Encoded protein: CASSQGTNTEAFF.

The V gene is TRBV20-1, the J gene TRBJ2-7, with D perhaps matching TRBD1 (6 bases). CDR3 size: 12 residues. Between the trimmed V and J ends, which lost 6 bases and 2 bases, there was a span of 11 bases. In germline, CDR1 is DFQATT, CDR2 SNEGSKA (reference sequence). CDR3 protein: CSAHRVAYEQYF. The DNA for the CDR3 is TGCAGTGCCCACAGGGTTGCCTACGAGCAGTACTTC.

This clonotype was detected ten times or more. This sequence joins TRBV9 and TRBJ1-6; TRBD1 matches at 9 bases. V gave up 4 bases and J gave up 8 bases; unmatched junction bases: 4. Germline V CDR1 and CDR2: SGDLS, YYNGEE. The CDR3 has 14 residues. The CDR3 region has the DNA TGTGCCAGCAGCCTGGGACAGGGCGATTCACCCCTCCACTTT. Its translation is CASSLGQGDSPLHF. The variable domain in full, with the rest retrieved from reference TRBV9 and TRBJ1-6, is DSGVTQTPKHLITATGQRVTLRCSPRSGDLSVYWYQQSLDQGLQFLIQYYNGEERAKGNILERFSAQQFPDLHSELNLSSLELGDSALYFCASSLGQGDSPLHFGNGTRLTVT.

There are many counts of this clonotype. The chain couples TRBV5-1 to TRBJ2-5; TRBD1 is a possible D gene (5 bases). There are 14 residues in the CDR3. Germline lookup yields CDR1 SGHRS and CDR2 YFSETQ. Trimming took off 4 bases at V and 3 bases at J, with 13 bases between the two ends. The chain's CDR3 is CASSRWTNKETQYF. The CDR3 DNA follows: TGCGCCAGCAGCCGATGGACAAATAAAGAGACCCAGTACTTC.

This clonotype was seen repeatedly, ten times or more. The chain couples TRBV20-1 to TRBJ1-4; D is undetermined. The CDR3 consists of 12 residues. Trimming removed 5 bases at V and 0 bases at J, with 4 bases between. Germline values: CDR1 DFQATT, CDR2 SNEGSKA (reference sequence). CDR3 region: CSAHPTNEKLFF. CDR3 nucleotide sequence: TGCAGTGCTCACCCAACTAATGAAAAACTGTTTTTT.

This clonotype was counted at least ten times. The chain carries TRBV20-1 and TRBJ1-3; a weak D match, TRBD1 (5 bases). Trimming cost V 6 bases and J 5 bases, with 11 bases left between them. Looked up from germline, CDR1 is DFQATT and CDR2 is SNEGSKA (reference sequence). This CDR3 has 12 amino acids. The CDR3 is CSATTARNTIYF. CDR3 in DNA: TGCAGTGCCACGACAGCAAGAAACACCATATATTTT.

This clonotype showed up many times. The chain joins TRBV5-6 to TRBJ1-1, with D possibly being TRBD1 (5 bases). V lost 0 bases and J 4 bases, leaving 13 bases between the germline ends. Germline V CDR1 and CDR2: SGHDT, YYEEEE. The CDR3 runs to 15 residues. CDR3 nucleotides: TGTGCCAGCAGCTTGGTCGGGTGGGGCGGCACTGAAGCTTTCTTT. Protein sequence: CASSLVGWGGTEAFF.

This clonotype occurred many times. The chain employs TRBV18 and TRBJ2-5, with D tentatively TRBD1 (5 bases). The V end was cut by 1 base, the J end by 3 bases, with 6 bases between. The germline gives CDR1 KGHSH, CDR2 LQKENI. The CDR3 sequence is 13 residues long. The CDR3 loop reads CASSPLREETQYF. The CDR3 DNA reads TGTGCCAGCTCACCACTCAGGGAAGAGACCCAGTACTTC. The full variable domain, rest sourced from reference TRBV18 and TRBJ2-5, is NAGVMQNPRHLVRRRGQEARLRCSPMKGHSHVYWYRQLPEEGLKFMVYLQKENIIDESGMPKERFSAEFPKEGPSILRIQQVVRGDSAAYFCASSPLREETQYFGPGTRLLVL.

This clonotype was seen many times. This rearrangement joins TRBV20-1 to TRBJ2-1; 16 bases align to TRBD2. The V and J ends lost 6 bases and 7 bases, in that order; junction bases with no gene match: 15. The germline V gene encodes CDR1 DFQATT and CDR2 SNEGSKA (reference sequence). The CDR3 is 18 residues long. CDR3: CSALGLAGGPLPRNEQFF. DNA for the CDR3: TGCAGTGCCTTGGGACTAGCGGGAGGGCCCCTACCTAGGAATGAGCAGTTCTTC.

This clonotype was seen at least ten times. The chain combines TRBV20-1 with TRBJ2-3; 9 positions agree with TRBD1. Germline CDR1 DFQATT, CDR2 SNEGSKA (reference sequence). The CDR3 covers 15 residues. Trimming removed 5 bases from V and 3 bases from J; junction bases left unmatched: 9. The CDR3 is CSASDRGIGTDTQYF. The CDR3 nucleotides are TGCAGTGCTTCCGACAGGGGGATTGGGACAGATACGCAGTATTTT.

This clonotype showed up many times. The CDR3 DNA follows: TGCGCCAGCAGCCAAGAGTTCCAGAGAAATAATTCACCCCTCCACTTT. Its translation is CASSQEFQRNNSPLHF. The J gene is TRBJ1-6, the V gene TRBV4-1; unclear D gene. The CDR3 loop spans 16 amino acids. CDR1 and CDR2 (germline): MGHRA, YSYEKL. V was shortened by 0 bases and J by 5 bases, with 11 bases between the two germline ends.

This clonotype was picked up many times. This rearrangement joins TRBV29-1 to TRBJ2-7; 9 nucleotides agree with TRBD2. The trim removed 5 bases at V and 6 bases at J, leaving 14 bases unmatched. Germline CDR1 reads SQVTM; CDR2 reads ANQGSEA. This CDR3 is built from 15 residues. This chain's CDR3 is CSVSLTSGPGGEQYF. The CDR3 DNA reads as TGCAGCGTTTCACTGACTAGCGGTCCGGGAGGCGAGCAGTACTTC.

V usage is TRBV7-4 and J usage is TRBJ1-5; D gene uncertain. This CDR3 has 16 residues. V lost 6 bases to trimming and J lost 0 bases, with 15 bases between them. Germline V gives CDR1 SGHVT, CDR2 SQSDAQ. In DNA, the CDR3 is TGTGCCAGCAGTTATCCCAAGGGTATTAGCAATCAGCCCCAGCATTTT. It is translated as CASSYPKGISNQPQHF.

This clonotype has only a few counts. Written as DNA, the CDR3 is TGTGCCAGCAGTCCCCACCTGAACACCGGGGAGCTGTTTTTT. Its protein product is CASSPHLNTGELFF. This chain connects TRBV28 to TRBJ2-2; D remains ambiguous. In germline, CDR1 is MDHEN, CDR2 SYDVKM. Trimming left V 5 bases short and J 1 base short, with 8 bases between. This CDR3 spans 14 amino acids.

This clonotype was picked up many times. This chain joins TRBV5-3 and TRBJ1-2; tentatively, D is TRBD1 (5 bases). TRBV5-3 qualifies as an ORF whose function is uncertain. The ends were cut back, 8 bases at V and 2 bases at J, with 22 bases in the middle. The CDR3 spans 16 residues. This chain's CDR3 is CASRAWLGQANYGYTF. CDR3 sequence (DNA): TGTGCCAGCAGAGCTTGGCTGGGGCAGGCCAACTATGGCTACACCTTC.

This clonotype came up many times. The CDR3 sequence is CASSSPLANYGYTF. In DNA, the CDR3 is TGTGCCAGCAGTTCCCCGTTGGCTAACTATGGCTACACCTTC. The chain couples TRBV6-5 to TRBJ1-2; D uncertain. The germline CDR1 and CDR2 sequences are MNHEY and SVGAGI. This CDR3 has 14 residues. V dropped 4 bases and J dropped 0 bases, with 9 bases sitting between them.

As concerns this clonotype: A single base separates this from a much larger clone, so it may be a read error. V and J are TRBV12-3 or TRBV12-4 and TRBJ2-7; tentative D call: TRBD2 (7 bases). V was clipped by 5 bases and J by 4 bases, with 15 bases between them. This CDR3 has 14 residues. The CDR3 sequence is CASSDPGGRYEQYF. The CDR3 region has the DNA TGTGCCAGCAGTGACCCCGGGGGGCGGTACGAGCAGTACTTC.